The next 25 T cell receptor beta chains were all read from a single sample in a study of cytomegalovirus exposure and HLA in healthy donors. The primer mix had 60 Vbeta and 13 Jbeta primers. Produced via immunoSEQ multiplex PCR; TCRdb's table is partial and in-frame only. The sample records approximately 160,000 clones, about three quarters being singletons. The specimen was PBMCs. These receptor sequences come from a woman aged 35 to 49 in good health and CMV-seropositive.

On this clone itself: At one boundary the junction diverges from the germline segment, which might be a read error. The J gene is TRBJ1-2, the V gene TRBV6-1; TRBD1 matches at 8 bases. The germline V gene has CDR1 MNHNS and CDR2 SASEGT. This CDR3 has 11 residues. The CDR3 DNA reads as TGTGCCAGCAGTGAATACGGACAGGGCCTCTTC. Amino acid sequence: CASSEYGQGLF.

The J gene is TRBJ1-2, the V gene TRBV7-2; TRBD1 aligns across 8 bases. This CDR3 is built from 14 residues. CDR1 and CDR2 from the germline V gene are SGHTA and FQGNSA. V lost 4 bases and J lost 6; bases outside the gene matches: 7. CDR3 coding DNA: TGTGCCAGCAGCTCTAAGACAGGGGAGAATGGCTACACCTTC. Translating it yields CASSSKTGENGYTF.

V usage is TRBV9 and J usage is TRBJ2-5; D gene ambiguous. Germline assignment: CDR1 SGDLS and CDR2 YYNGEE. Trimming took 4 bases from V and 5 from J, leaving 12 bases between them. CDR3 length: 13 amino acids. CDR3 protein: CASSPSLLETQYF. The CDR3 DNA follows: TGTGCCAGCAGCCCATCACTTCTGGAGACCCAGTACTTC.

The chain joins TRBV18 to TRBJ1-5, with 8 bases fitting TRBD1. The CDR3 runs 15 residues. The germline V gene encodes CDR1 KGHSH and CDR2 LQKENI. After removal of 6 bases from V and 5 bases from J, the junction contained 9 bases not matched to a gene. The CDR3 protein is CASSSGQGGDQPQHF. The CDR3 bases are TGTGCCAGCTCTTCCGGACAGGGCGGCGATCAGCCCCAGCATTTT.

J is TRBJ1-1 and V is TRBV7-9; D may be TRBD1 (6 bases). Trimming cost V 3 bases and J 13 bases, with 18 bases left between them. Per germline, CDR1 SEHNR and CDR2 FQNEAQ (reference sequence). The CDR3 sequence is 13 residues long. CDR3 DNA: TGTGCCAGCAGCTTGGGGACACTTACCGATCTTTTCTTT. Translated, it gives CASSLGTLTDLFF.

This chain joins TRBV28 and TRBJ1-6; the match to TRBD1 covers 8 bases. V trimming: 5 bases; J trimming: 7 bases; junction bases outside the gene matches: 10. The germline V gene encodes CDR1 MDHEN and CDR2 SYDVKM. The CDR3 consists of 16 residues. CDR3 sequence (DNA): TGTGCCAGCAGTGGAAGAACAGGGGGGAGGAATTCACCCCTCCACTTT. Residues: CASSGRTGGRNSPLHF.

The CDR3 is CASARGLAGVEETQYF. CDR3 bases: TGTGCTAGTGCCCGGGGACTAGCGGGGGTTGAAGAGACCCAGTACTTC. The chain uses TRBV12-5 and TRBJ2-5; TRBD2 aligns across 14 bases. This CDR3 region has 16 residues. Germline CDR1 reads LGHNT; CDR2 reads FRNRAP. Unmatched junction bases numbered 7, after V lost 7 bases and J lost 3 bases.

This chain joins TRBV27 and TRBJ1-2; 8 nucleotides agree with TRBD1. The CDR3 has 15 amino acids. CDR1 is MNHEY, CDR2 SMNVEV, per germline (reference sequence). V lost 9 bases and J lost 4; bases outside the gene matches: 13. The CDR3 loop reads CASRLTGDIGYGYTF. CDR3 bases: TGTGCCAGTCGATTGACAGGGGATATTGGCTATGGCTACACCTTC.

The chain links TRBV19 to TRBJ1-2; D remains unclear. This CDR3 contains 13 residues. Deletions cut 5 bases from V and 0 bases from J, with 7 bases between. CDR1 is LNHDA, CDR2 SQIVND, per germline (reference sequence). The CDR3 is CASSGSTNYGYTF. Here the CDR3 DNA reads TGTGCCAGTAGTGGCAGTACTAACTATGGCTACACCTTC.

V gene TRBV5-1 combines with J gene TRBJ2-7; 7 bases align to TRBD1. The CDR3 is made up of 15 amino acids. Germline assignment: CDR1 SGHRS and CDR2 YFSETQ. With V trimmed by 0 bases and J by 1 base, 4 bases remained unmatched. The chain's CDR3 is CASSLEGGLSYEQYF. The CDR3 DNA reads as TGCGCCAGCAGCTTGGAAGGGGGCTTATCCTACGAGCAGTACTTC.

This sequence joins TRBV18 and TRBJ1-2; the D gene is possibly TRBD1 (5 bases). CDR3 size: 13 residues. Germline V gene lookup returns CDR1 KGHSH and CDR2 LQKENI. V was shortened by 3 bases and J by 8 bases, with 13 bases between the two germline ends. The CDR3 region is CASSPDAQVGYTF. CDR3 bases: TGTGCCAGCTCACCTGACGCACAGGTGGGCTACACCTTC.

Notes on this clone: Other DNA sequences within the sample encode an identical CDR3. This chain uses TRBV11-2 with TRBJ2-2; 12 bases fit TRBD2. Trimming cost V 4 bases and J 5 bases; bases outside gene matches: 2. Germline CDR1 reads SGHAT; CDR2 reads FQNNGV. This CDR3 spans 15 amino acids. The CDR3 sequence is CASSSLAGGTGELFF. DNA for the CDR3: TGTGCCAGCAGCTCGCTAGCGGGAGGGACCGGGGAGCTGTTTTTT.

The chain is built from TRBV7-5 and TRBJ1-5. TRBV7-5 is tagged as a pseudogene. This CDR3 spans 13 amino acids. CDR3 residues: CAPILVSNQPQHF. The CDR3 DNA is TGTGCCCCTATTTTAGTTAGCAATCAGCCCCAGCATTTT.

The gene calls are TRBV5-6 and TRBJ1-4; 10 positions match TRBD1. The CDR3 runs to 18 residues. Germline V gives CDR1 SGHDT, CDR2 YYEEEE. V shed 4 bases and J 0 bases; nucleotides not matched to a gene: 9. This CDR3 is CASSLRRDRGSTNEKLFF. CDR3 DNA: TGTGCCAGCAGCCTGCGTCGGGACAGGGGTTCAACTAATGAAAAACTGTTTTTT. Variable domain in full (rest from reference TRBV5-6 and TRBJ1-4): DAGVTQSPTHLIKTRGQQVTLRCSPKSGHDTVSWYQQALGQGPQFIFQYYEEEERQRGNFPDRFSGHQFPNYSSELNVNALLLGDSALYLCASSLRRDRGSTNEKLFFGSGTQLSVL.

This chain connects TRBV10-3 to TRBJ1-1; D is ambiguous. CDR3 length: 11 residues. V gave up 5 bases and J gave up 1 base, with 2 bases separating them. Per the germline V gene, CDR1 is ENHRY and CDR2 is SYGVKD. In DNA form, the CDR3 reads TGTGCCATCAGTCAGAACACTGAAGCTTTCTTT. It is translated as CAISQNTEAFF.

The CDR3 region is CASSYGQGTYNEQFF. DNA of the CDR3: TGTGCCAGCAGCTACGGACAGGGGACCTACAATGAGCAGTTCTTC. The chain employs TRBV7-9 and TRBJ2-1; 9 bases align to TRBD1. The CDR3 is 15 amino acids. Germline V gene lookup returns CDR1 SEHNR and CDR2 FQNEAQ (reference sequence). J was trimmed by 2 bases and V by 4 bases; bases with no gene match: 3.

The chain employs TRBV5-1 and TRBJ2-3, with D perhaps TRBD2 (5 bases). Germline-derived CDR1 and CDR2 are SGHRS and YFSETQ. V was shortened by 8 bases and J by 0 bases, with 13 bases between the two germline ends. This CDR3 has 14 residues. CDR3 protein: CASKKTTSTDTQYF. CDR3 bases: TGCGCCAGTAAAAAGACTACTAGCACAGATACGCAGTATTTT.

This clone was detected a few times. The rearrangement joins TRBV5-5 to TRBJ2-3, with 7 positions matching TRBD1. The CDR3 spans 16 residues. V trimming: 3 bases; J trimming: 1 base; junction bases outside the gene matches: 8. Germline loops: CDR1 SGHKS, CDR2 YYEKEE (reference sequence). CDR3 residues: CASSSLDRLGTDTQYF. The CDR3 DNA sequence: TGTGCCAGCAGCTCACTGGACAGGCTAGGCACAGATACGCAGTATTTT. The full variable domain, in which reference TRBV5-5 and TRBJ2-3 provide the parts outside the CDR3, is DAGVTQSPTHLIKTRGQQVTLRCSPISGHKSVSWYQQVLGQGPQFIFQYYEKEERGRGNFPDRFSARQFPNYSSELNVNALLLGDSALYLCASSSLDRLGTDTQYFGPGTRLTVL.

The chain carries TRBV2 and TRBJ2-7; maybe TRBD2 (6 bases). The CDR3 has 13 residues. The germline V gene encodes CDR1 SNHLY and CDR2 FYNNEI. Deletions cut 6 bases from V and 5 bases from J, with 14 bases between. CDR3: CASRGLPGHEQYF. The CDR3 bases are TGTGCCAGCAGGGGACTTCCTGGCCACGAGCAGTACTTC. Complete variable domain (other parts from reference TRBV2 and TRBJ2-7): EPEVTQTPSHQVTQMGQEVILRCVPISNHLYFYWYRQILGQKVEFLVSFYNNEISEKSEIFDDQFSVERPDGSNFTLKIRSTKLEDSAMYFCASRGLPGHEQYFGPGTRLTVT.

The chain is built from TRBV6-5 and TRBJ2-5; TRBD2 might be the D (6 bases). V gave up 0 bases and J gave up 2 bases, with 10 bases separating them. The CDR3 totals 15 residues. In germline, CDR1 is MNHEY, CDR2 SVGAGI. The CDR3 loop is CASSYSAGTQETQYF. The CDR3 DNA follows: TGTGCCAGCAGTTACTCAGCAGGGACTCAAGAGACCCAGTACTTC.

The CDR3: CASSPRTSGGAAQYF. Here the CDR3 DNA reads TGTGCCAGCAGCCCAAGGACTAGCGGGGGGGCCGCGCAGTATTTT. The chain carries TRBV9 and TRBJ2-3, with 15 bases matching TRBD2. The CDR3 is made up of 15 amino acids. V shed 4 bases and J 10 bases; nucleotides not matched to a gene: 7. From germline, CDR1 is SGDLS and CDR2 YYNGEE.

This sequence joins TRBV9 and TRBJ2-5; a possible D gene is TRBD2 (6 bases). The germline V gene has CDR1 SGDLS and CDR2 YYNGEE. Trimming left V 0 bases short and J 6 bases short, with 15 bases between. The CDR3 covers 15 residues. CDR3 sequence: CASSVEPGATKTQYF. DNA of the CDR3: TGTGCCAGCAGCGTAGAACCGGGAGCAACAAAGACCCAGTACTTC.

The V gene is TRBV4-3, the J gene TRBJ2-3; no clear D. Germline CDR1 and CDR2: LGHNA and YSLEER. V lost 3 bases and J lost 9, with 10 bases in between. The CDR3 length is 12 residues. CDR3 in DNA: TGCGCCAGCAGCCATTATCGAGGAACGCAGTATTTT. Protein product: CASSHYRGTQYF.

The chain couples TRBV2 to TRBJ2-7; no firm D call. The CDR3 is 14 residues long. Trimming cost V 9 bases and J 2 bases, with 17 bases left between them. Germline V gives CDR1 SNHLY, CDR2 FYNNEI. DNA of the CDR3: TGTGCCAGTTGGCCCGACAAACCGACCTACGAGCAGTACTTC. Translation: CASWPDKPTYEQYF.

This clone was counted between two and nine times. This chain joins TRBV25-1 and TRBJ1-6, with D perhaps TRBD1 (6 bases). V shed 3 bases and J shed 13 bases, with 22 bases lying between them. The length of the CDR3 is 16 residues. Germline V CDR1 and CDR2: MGHDK, SYGVNS. CDR3 bases: TGTGCCAGCAGTGACCACAGGTTTGAGGGGGTTGCCCCCCTCCACTTT. It translates to CASSDHRFEGVAPLHF. The variable domain in full, completed from reference TRBV25-1 and TRBJ1-6, reads EADIYQTPRYLVIGTGKKITLECSQTMGHDKMYWYQQDPGMELHLIHYSYGVNSTEKGDLSSESTVSRIRTEHFPLTLESARPSHTSQYLCASSDHRFEGVAPLHFGNGTRLTVT.